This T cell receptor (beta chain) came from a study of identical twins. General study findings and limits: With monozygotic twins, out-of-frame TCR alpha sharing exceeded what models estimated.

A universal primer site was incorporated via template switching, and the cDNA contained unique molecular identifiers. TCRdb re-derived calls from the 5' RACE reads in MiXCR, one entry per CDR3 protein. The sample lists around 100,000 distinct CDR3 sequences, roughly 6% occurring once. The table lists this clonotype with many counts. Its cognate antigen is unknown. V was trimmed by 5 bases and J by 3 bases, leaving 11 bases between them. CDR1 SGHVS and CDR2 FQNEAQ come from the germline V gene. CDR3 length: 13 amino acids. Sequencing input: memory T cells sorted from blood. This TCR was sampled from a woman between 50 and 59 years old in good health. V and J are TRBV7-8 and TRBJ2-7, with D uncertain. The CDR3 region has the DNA TGTGCCAGCAGCCGAAGGATGGACTACGAGCAGTACTTC. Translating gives CASSRRMDYEQYF. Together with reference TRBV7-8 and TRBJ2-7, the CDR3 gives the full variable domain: GAGVSQSPRYKVAKRGQDVALRCDPISGHVSLFWYQQALGQGPEFLTYFQNEAQLDKSGLPSDRFFAERPEGSVSTLKIQRTQQEDSAVYLCASSRRMDYEQYFGPGTRLTVT.